These 27 T cell receptor beta chains came from one sample sequenced in a study of CD4 T cells in relation to SARS-CoV-2 and coronaviruses. Unexposed donor CD4+ T cells date from 2011-2018, before the COVID-19 pandemic. CD4+ T cells were isolated from the cells after about ten days of culture. What these receptors recognize is not known. The protocol was immunoSEQ multiplex PCR, while the TCRdb copy is restricted to in-frame clones and leaves out a portion. The sample has about 21,000 clones, 65% to 80% seen once. Source material: CD4+ T cells from PBMCs, cultured in vitro. The receptors were gathered from a human donor in good health.

The V call is TRBV27, the J call TRBJ2-1; no firm D call. The V and J ends lost 2 bases and 4 bases respectively, with 6 bases between them. Germline CDR1 reads MNHEY; CDR2 reads SMNVEV (reference sequence). This CDR3 comprises 13 residues. The CDR3 spells CASSLAGYNEQFF. The CDR3 bases are TGTGCCAGCAGTTTAGCTGGGTACAATGAGCAGTTCTTC.

This clone was seen more than once but under ten times. The rearrangement uses TRBV7-9 and TRBJ1-4; maybe TRBD1 (5 bases). V lost 5 bases and J 5 bases, leaving 9 bases between the germline ends. Germline V gene lookup returns CDR1 SEHNR and CDR2 FQNEAQ (reference sequence). The CDR3 totals 13 residues. The CDR3 sequence: CASSQTGNEKLFF. CDR3 DNA sequence: TGTGCCAGCAGCCAAACAGGAAATGAAAAACTGTTTTTT.

The V and J genes are TRBV3-1 (or the pseudogene TRBV3-2) and TRBJ2-5, with TRBD1 matching over 9 bases. The V segment lost 0 bases and the J segment 5 bases; nucleotides outside the gene matches: 1. The CDR3 length is 14 residues. CDR1 and CDR2 (germline): LGHDT, YNNKEL (reference sequence). The CDR3 bases are TGTGCCAGCAGCCAAGAAGGGACAGGGGAGACCCAGTACTTC. It codes for CASSQEGTGETQYF.

This chain links TRBV9 with TRBJ1-1; D is ambiguous. V gave up 4 bases and J gave up 1 base, with 2 bases separating them. The CDR3 is 11 residues long. Germline values: CDR1 SGDLS, CDR2 YYNGEE. In nucleotides, the CDR3 is TGTGCCAGCAGCAGGAACACTGAAGCTTTCTTT. The encoded protein is CASSRNTEAFF.

The genes are TRBV15 and TRBJ2-5; D is tentatively TRBD1 or TRBD2 (6 bases each). Trimming stripped 1 base from V and 2 bases from J, with 11 bases between. Germline lookup yields CDR1 LNHNV and CDR2 YYDKDF (reference sequence). This CDR3 is 15 amino acids long. CDR3 DNA sequence: TGTGCCACCAGCAGAGCAGGAGGGGGGCAAGAGACCCAGTACTTC. Translated: CATSRAGGGQETQYF. The full variable domain, its missing parts supplied by reference TRBV15 and TRBJ2-5, is DAMVIQNPRYQVTQFGKPVTLSCSQTLNHNVMYWYQQKSSQAPKLLFHYYDKDFNNEADTPDNFQSRRPNTSFCFLDIRSPGLGDTAMYLCATSRAGGGQETQYFGPGTRLLVL.

Only one count was recorded for this clone. This chain connects TRBV19 to TRBJ2-7; a possible D gene is TRBD1 (5 bases). V was shortened by 7 bases and J by 6 bases, with 16 bases between the two germline ends. The CDR3 runs 13 residues. Germline V gene sequence: CDR1 LNHDA, CDR2 SQIVND (reference sequence). CDR3: CASIGQGWGEQYF. The CDR3 nucleotides read TGTGCCAGTATTGGCCAGGGATGGGGCGAGCAGTACTTC.

The chain carries TRBV27 and TRBJ2-3, with D tentatively TRBD1 or TRBD2 (5 bases each). Trimming left V 3 bases short and J 4 bases short, with 14 bases between. Germline-derived CDR1 and CDR2 are MNHEY and SMNVEV (reference sequence). The CDR3 covers 15 residues. CDR3 sequence reads: CASSLGTASPDTQYF. The CDR3 DNA sequence: TGTGCCAGCAGTTTGGGGACCGCAAGCCCAGATACGCAGTATTTT.

The rearrangement joins TRBV6-5 to TRBJ2-5, with 9 bases matching TRBD2. This CDR3 comprises 13 residues. The V gene's germline CDR1 is MNHEY and CDR2 SVGAGI. V was pared by 5 bases and J by 5 bases, with 3 bases of the junction left unmatched. For the CDR3, the DNA is TGTGCCAGCAGTCCTAGCGGGACGGAGACCCAGTACTTC. Amino acid sequence: CASSPSGTETQYF.

The chain joins TRBV30 to TRBJ1-5; D gene unclear. Germline loops: CDR1 GTSNPN, CDR2 SVGIG (reference sequence). V was clipped by 1 base and J by 0 bases, with 10 bases between them. The CDR3 covers 15 residues. This chain's CDR3 is CAWSANEVSNQPQHF. In DNA form, the CDR3 reads TGTGCCTGGAGTGCGAATGAGGTTAGCAATCAGCCCCAGCATTTT.

The V call is TRBV29-1, the J call TRBJ2-7; TRBD1 aligns across 10 bases. This CDR3 has 12 residues. CDR1 and CDR2 from the germline V gene are SQVTM and ANQGSEA. V shed 4 bases, J shed 5 bases, and the junction held 2 bases outside the gene matches. Here the CDR3 reads CSVGGQGDEQYF. CDR3 DNA: TGCAGCGTTGGTGGACAGGGGGACGAGCAGTACTTC.

This chain links TRBV6-5 with TRBJ1-5; a weak D match, TRBD1 (5 bases). The CDR3 runs 12 residues. Germline loops: CDR1 MNHEY, CDR2 SVGAGI. V was trimmed by 8 bases and J by 4 bases, leaving 9 bases between them. Written as DNA, the CDR3 is TGTGCCAGCGGGGGGTCTAATCAGCCCCAGCATTTT. This sequence encodes CASGGSNQPQHF.

This chain connects TRBV18 to TRBJ2-5; no clear D. With 5 bases removed from V and 5 bases from J, the gap between germline ends came to 15 bases. From germline, CDR1 is KGHSH and CDR2 LQKENI. The CDR3 sequence is 14 residues long. In DNA form, the CDR3 reads TGTGCCAGCTCATTGGATTTGCAGGCTGAGACCCAGTACTTC. Translation gives CASSLDLQAETQYF.

The CDR3 spells CSVVRDSGNTIYF. CDR3 nucleotide sequence: TGCAGCGTTGTCAGGGACTCTGGAAACACCATATATTTT. V usage is TRBV29-1 and J usage is TRBJ1-3; TRBD1 is a possible D gene (5 bases). Germline assignment: CDR1 SQVTM and CDR2 ANQGSEA. With 4 bases removed from V and 0 bases from J, the gap between germline ends came to 7 bases. There are 13 residues in the CDR3.

The chain combines TRBV10-1 with TRBJ2-2; TRBD1 matches at 10 bases. There are 16 residues in the CDR3. The germline V gene encodes CDR1 WNHNN and CDR2 SYGVQD (reference sequence). The ends lost 3 bases at V and 5 bases at J; junction bases unmatched: 6. DNA for the CDR3: TGCGCCAGCAGTGATCCCGTGGGACAGGGGACCGGGGAGCTGTTTTTT. This encodes CASSDPVGQGTGELFF.

The CDR3: CASSLEEYGYTF. In nucleotides, the CDR3 is TGTGCCAGCAGCTTGGAAGAGTATGGCTACACCTTC. This rearrangement joins TRBV5-6 to TRBJ1-2; D is uncertain. There are 12 residues in the CDR3. V gave up 0 bases and J gave up 5 bases, with 5 bases separating them. Germline-derived CDR1 and CDR2 are SGHDT and YYEEEE.

The chain recombines TRBV18 with TRBJ1-3; a weak D match, TRBD1 (6 bases). Germline V gives CDR1 KGHSH, CDR2 LQKENI. V shed 2 bases and J shed 1 base, with 18 bases lying between them. This CDR3 comprises 18 residues. CDR3 protein: CASSPTTRGTISGNTIYF. The CDR3, as DNA: TGTGCCAGCTCACCAACGACAAGAGGGACAATTTCTGGAAACACCATATATTTT.

The V gene is TRBV5-8, the J gene TRBJ1-1, with no clear D. CDR3 length equals 10 residues. CDR1 is SGHTS, CDR2 YDEGEE, per germline. With 4 bases removed from V and 8 bases from J, the gap between germline ends came to 6 bases. The DNA for the CDR3 is TGTGCCAGCAGCCACGCAGAAGCTTTCTTT. Translation: CASSHAEAFF.

The chain uses TRBV5-1 and TRBJ1-5; maybe TRBD1 (5 bases). Germline values: CDR1 SGHRS, CDR2 YFSETQ. The CDR3 runs to 15 residues. Deletions cut 0 bases from V and 2 bases from J, with 9 bases between. In DNA form, the CDR3 reads TGCGCCAGCAGCTTGGAGGGGTCAGGCAATCAGCCCCAGCATTTT. It translates to CASSLEGSGNQPQHF.

This clone showed up just a few times. V is TRBV3-1 (or the pseudogene TRBV3-2) and J is TRBJ1-1, with D unclear. CDR1 is LGHDT, CDR2 YNNKEL, per germline (reference sequence). The V gene lost 5 bases and the J gene lost 4 bases, with 11 bases spanning the gap. CDR3 length: 13 residues. The CDR3 DNA follows: TGTGCCAGCAGCTCAGAGAGTCGCACTGAAGCTTTCTTT. Its protein is CASSSESRTEAFF.

The genes are TRBV3-1 (or the pseudogene TRBV3-2) and TRBJ1-3; D uncertain. The CDR3 runs 14 residues. V was pared by 6 bases and J by 0 bases, with 9 bases between. Germline V lookup: CDR1 LGHDT, CDR2 YNNKEL (reference sequence). This chain's CDR3 is CASRSYNSGNTIYF. Here the CDR3 DNA reads TGTGCCAGCAGAAGCTATAACTCTGGAAACACCATATATTTT.

This rearrangement joins TRBV18 to TRBJ1-2; the D is unclear. V lost 1 base and J 0 bases, leaving 6 bases between the germline ends. The germline V gene has CDR1 KGHSH and CDR2 LQKENI. This CDR3 is 14 amino acids long. CDR3 in amino acids: CASSPRQANYGYTF. The CDR3 nucleotides read TGTGCCAGCTCACCACGCCAGGCTAACTATGGCTACACCTTC.

The chain uses TRBV30 and TRBJ1-1; no clear D. The CDR3 runs to 14 residues. V lost 2 bases and J lost 11, with 21 bases in between. From germline, CDR1 is GTSNPN and CDR2 SVGIG (reference sequence). The CDR3 protein is CAWSRRWEARGAFF. CDR3 DNA: TGTGCCTGGAGTCGCCGTTGGGAGGCGAGAGGGGCTTTCTTT.

This chain links TRBV9 with TRBJ2-5, with TRBD1 matching 9 bases. The CDR3 length is 15 residues. The V and J ends lost 3 bases and 5 bases, in that order; junction bases with no gene match: 8. Germline CDR1 is SGDLS and CDR2 is YYNGEE. The DNA for the CDR3 is TGTGCCAGCAGCGCTACAGGGGGCGCGGGGGAGACCCAGTACTTC. Translation gives CASSATGGAGETQYF. The full variable domain, in which reference TRBV9 and TRBJ2-5 provide the parts outside the CDR3, is DSGVTQTPKHLITATGQRVTLRCSPRSGDLSVYWYQQSLDQGLQFLIQYYNGEERAKGNILERFSAQQFPDLHSELNLSSLELGDSALYFCASSATGGAGETQYFGPGTRLLVL.

The gene calls are TRBV23-1 and TRBJ2-3; perhaps TRBD2 as D (6 bases). TRBV23-1 is labeled an ORF, and its function is uncertain. This CDR3 is built from 13 residues. Trimming took off 0 bases at V and 6 bases at J, with 7 bases between the two ends. The DNA for the CDR3 is TGCGCCAGCAGTCAATCGGGGAGGGATACGCAGTATTTT. As protein: CASSQSGRDTQYF.

The chain couples TRBV20-1 to TRBJ1-2; D might be TRBD1 (5 bases). Trimming pared 3 bases from V and 3 bases from J, leaving 11 bases between. The germline V gene has CDR1 DFQATT and CDR2 SNEGSKA (reference sequence). CDR3 size: 13 residues. This CDR3 is CSASYGGDYGYTF. CDR3 sequence (DNA): TGCAGTGCTAGTTACGGGGGGGACTATGGCTACACCTTC.

This chain links TRBV6-5 with TRBJ2-7, with TRBD1 identical over 9 bases. This CDR3 has 12 residues. CDR1 MNHEY and CDR2 SVGAGI come from the germline V gene. V shed 5 bases, J shed 6 bases, and the junction held 2 bases outside the gene matches. The CDR3 protein is CASSRTGVEQYF. As DNA, the CDR3 is TGTGCCAGCAGTCGGACAGGGGTCGAGCAGTACTTC.

V and J are TRBV10-3 and TRBJ1-1, with a possible D match to TRBD1 (5 bases). V shed 2 bases and J shed 1 base, with 17 bases lying between them. The CDR3 totals 17 residues. Germline V CDR1 and CDR2: ENHRY, SYGVKD. The CDR3 loop is CAISETGGVGWNTEAFF. The CDR3 coding sequence is TGTGCCATCAGTGAGACCGGGGGGGTCGGATGGAACACTGAAGCTTTCTTT.